The 32 T cell receptor beta chains presented below share a single source sample, sequenced in a study of shared clonotypes between healthy human individuals (dated by TCRdb to the early 2020s). Receptor amplification or capture employed the immunoSEQ multiplex PCR assay. Here the immuneACCESS table is served through TCRdb, limited to in-frame sequences with V and J called. Missing clones are a known gap in these copies; in checked studies unresolved V genes cover under half, and the rest lacks a known reason. The sample contains about 1,500,000 clones, roughly 96% of them found a single time. Together, the top ten hold roughly 1.1% of the sample. Input material: naive CD4+ T cells sorted from blood. The label giving this sample's cell subset or site can be read as: CD45RA+ positively selected. Every receptor here comes from a man aged 25-45 years in good health.

This sequence joins TRBV18 and TRBJ2-2, with unresolved D. Germline V gives CDR1 KGHSH, CDR2 LQKENI. The CDR3 contains 17 residues. With 4 bases removed from V and 4 bases from J, the gap between germline ends came to 19 bases. The CDR3 region has the DNA TGTGCCAGCTCACAGAGAGTTAACTCACTGGGCACCGGGGAGCTGTTTTTT. Protein product: CASSQRVNSLGTGELFF.

This clone was detected only once. This chain connects TRBV23-1 to TRBJ2-5; tentative D call: TRBD2 (5 bases). TRBV23-1 is an ORF for which the function is uncertain. The CDR3 extends over 16 amino acids. Trimming removed 6 bases from V and 1 base from J, with 18 bases in between. The CDR3 is CASSPLGLRGQETQYF. The CDR3 DNA sequence: TGCGCCAGCAGCCCGTTAGGTCTTCGGGGCCAAGAGACCCAGTACTTC.

The genes are TRBV6-5 and TRBJ2-5; 7 bases align to TRBD1. The V segment lost 7 bases and the J segment 4 bases; nucleotides outside the gene matches: 9. From germline, CDR1 is MNHEY and CDR2 SVGAGI. The CDR3 loop spans 14 amino acids. The CDR3 here is CASKSSYRGETQYF. CDR3 bases: TGTGCCAGCAAATCATCGTACAGGGGAGAGACCCAGTACTTC.

The chain links TRBV27 to TRBJ1-2; the match to TRBD1 covers 7 bases. V dropped 6 bases and J dropped 9; count of bases not matched to a gene: 22. The CDR3 has 17 amino acids. Germline V lookup: CDR1 MNHEY, CDR2 SMNVEV (reference sequence). CDR3: CASRSGKDRIGPGRYTF. In nucleotides, the CDR3 is TGTGCCAGCAGGTCAGGCAAGGACAGGATAGGACCTGGCCGCTACACCTTC.

CDR3 region: CASSLRLAGYYNEQFF. As DNA, the CDR3 is TGCGCCAGCAGCTTGCGACTAGCGGGATACTACAATGAGCAGTTCTTC. The V gene is TRBV5-1, the J gene TRBJ2-1; 11 bases match TRBD2. Germline assignment: CDR1 SGHRS and CDR2 YFSETQ. The CDR3 length is 16 residues. The V segment lost 1 base and the J segment 3 bases; nucleotides outside the gene matches: 3.

This rearrangement joins TRBV5-4 to TRBJ1-2, with no clear D. The CDR3 has 14 amino acids. V dropped 3 bases and J dropped 5 bases, with 14 bases sitting between them. CDR1 is SGHNT, CDR2 YYREEE, per germline (reference sequence). CDR3 coding DNA: TGTGCCAGCAGCTCCCTTTCGACTGGGTATGGCTACACCTTC. It specifies CASSSLSTGYGYTF.

The chain couples TRBV28 to TRBJ1-5, with D tentatively TRBD1 (5 bases). Germline values: CDR1 MDHEN, CDR2 SYDVKM. Trimming stripped 6 bases from V and 6 bases from J, with 12 bases between. This CDR3 comprises 13 residues. This CDR3 reads CASRTGGGQPQHF. The CDR3 DNA sequence: TGTGCCAGCAGGACTGGGGGGGGTCAGCCCCAGCATTTT.

About this clone itself: Other DNA sequences within the sample encode an identical CDR3. The gene calls are TRBV29-1 and TRBJ2-3; the D is unclear. CDR3 size: 11 residues. Trimming shortened V by 6 bases and J by 0 bases, and 4 bases separated the two germline ends. Germline assignment: CDR1 SQVTM and CDR2 ANQGSEA. The CDR3 region is CSVTSTDTQYF. CDR3 coding DNA: TGCAGCGTGACTAGCACAGATACGCAGTATTTT.

J is TRBJ2-2 and V is TRBV18; D is uncertain. CDR1 is KGHSH, CDR2 LQKENI, per germline. This CDR3 has 15 amino acids. V dropped 2 bases and J dropped 7 bases, with 14 bases sitting between them. CDR3 DNA: TGTGCCAGCTCACCAAGTCTTTTACTGAGCGGGGAGCTGTTTTTT. It yields the protein CASSPSLLLSGELFF.

V usage is TRBV11-2 and J usage is TRBJ1-2, with 8 bases lining up with TRBD1. The germline V gene has CDR1 SGHAT and CDR2 FQNNGV. This CDR3 contains 13 residues. J lost 5 bases, V lost 5 bases, and 4 bases had no gene match. The CDR3, as DNA: TGTGCCAGCAGCCCGACAGGGGTTTATGGCTACACCTTC. This codes for CASSPTGVYGYTF.

Concerning this clone: Other DNA sequences within the sample encode an identical CDR3. The chain is built from TRBV5-1 and TRBJ2-6, with D perhaps TRBD2 (5 bases). V was clipped by 0 bases and J by 0 bases, with 7 bases between them. Looked up from germline, CDR1 is SGHRS and CDR2 is YFSETQ. The CDR3 is made up of 16 amino acids. CDR3 bases: TGCGCCAGCAGCTTGGTCGGGGTCTCTGGGGCCAACGTCCTGACTTTC. Its protein is CASSLVGVSGANVLTF.

J is TRBJ2-2 and V is TRBV4-3; TRBD2 agrees at 16 bases. The germline V gene encodes CDR1 LGHNA and CDR2 YSLEER. The trim removed 4 bases at V and 6 bases at J, leaving 8 bases unmatched. CDR3 length equals 18 residues. CDR3 bases: TGCGCCAGCAGCCTGGGACTAGCGGGAGGGACGTCCGCCGGGGAGCTGTTTTTT. Protein product: CASSLGLAGGTSAGELFF.

The CDR3 DNA reads TGTGCCAGCTCATCGACTAGCGTTCGCAACAATGAGCAGTTCTTC. Its translation is CASSSTSVRNNEQFF. The chain links TRBV18 to TRBJ2-1, with 8 positions matching TRBD2. CDR3 length equals 15 residues. Germline V lookup: CDR1 KGHSH, CDR2 LQKENI. V trimming: 5 bases; J trimming: 5 bases; junction bases outside the gene matches: 8.

The chain recombines TRBV10-1 with TRBJ1-2; TRBD1 matches at 8 bases. This CDR3 contains 13 residues. Germline CDR1 reads WNHNN; CDR2 reads SYGVQD (reference sequence). Trimming at V came to 3 bases and at J to 8 bases, leaving 5 bases not matched to a gene. CDR3 nucleotide sequence: TGCGCCAGCAGTGATGGGACAGGAGACGGCTACACCTTC. Translated, it gives CASSDGTGDGYTF.

The chain has TRBV27 and TRBJ2-7, with 8 positions matching TRBD2. Germline lookup yields CDR1 MNHEY and CDR2 SMNVEV (reference sequence). This CDR3 contains 14 residues. V trimming: 4 bases; J trimming: 12 bases; junction bases outside the gene matches: 14. As DNA, the CDR3 is TGTGCCAGCAGTTGGGGGACTAGAAAGGGACGAGCGTACTTC. Translation gives CASSWGTRKGRAYF.

The chain uses TRBV9 and TRBJ2-7, with D perhaps matching TRBD2 (6 bases). V was cut by 0 bases and J by 7 bases, with 17 bases left in between. The CDR3 consists of 15 residues. CDR1 is SGDLS, CDR2 YYNGEE, per germline. The CDR3 DNA reads as TGTGCCAGCAGCGTAGCGGCGGGGAGAGGTGGTGAGCAGTACTTC. This translates into CASSVAAGRGGEQYF.

V gene TRBV28 combines with J gene TRBJ2-7; TRBD2 agrees at 8 bases. J was trimmed by 4 bases and V by 3 bases; bases with no gene match: 11. This CDR3 is built from 16 residues. CDR1 is MDHEN and CDR2 is SYDVKM in the germline V gene. As DNA, the CDR3 is TGTGCCAGCAGTTTCCTATCCGGGACTAGTCTTTACGAGCAGTACTTC. Its translation: CASSFLSGTSLYEQYF.

V gene TRBV29-1 combines with J gene TRBJ2-7; D gene unclear. Deletions cut 1 base from V and 4 bases from J, with 17 bases between. Germline-derived CDR1 and CDR2 are SQVTM and ANQGSEA. CDR3 size: 15 residues. The CDR3 here is CSVEVRTHTEYEQYF. CDR3 sequence (DNA): TGCAGCGTTGAAGTTAGGACGCATACCGAATACGAGCAGTACTTC.

CDR3 in DNA: TGCAGCGTTTGGACAGGGGCCTACGAGCAGTACTTC. Protein sequence: CSVWTGAYEQYF. The V and J genes are TRBV29-1 and TRBJ2-7; 9 bases match TRBD1. The CDR3 consists of 12 residues. The V and J ends lost 5 bases and 2 bases, in that order; junction bases with no gene match: 1. Germline CDR1 SQVTM, CDR2 ANQGSEA.

The chain couples TRBV5-3 to TRBJ2-7; no clear D gene. TRBV5-3 carries the ORF label, with uncertain function. The V end lost 3 bases, the J end lost 7 bases, and 17 bases lay between the germline ends. The CDR3 runs 14 residues. DNA for the CDR3: TGTGCCAGAAGCTCCATTGGTGGAGAATGGGAGCAGTACTTC. This codes for CARSSIGGEWEQYF.

The chain is built from TRBV4-1 and TRBJ1-2, with D uncertain. The CDR3 totals 15 residues. CDR1 and CDR2 (germline): MGHRA, YSYEKL. V dropped 0 bases and J dropped 8 bases, with 16 bases sitting between them. This chain's CDR3 is CASSQDSPIGRGYTF. In nucleotides, the CDR3 is TGCGCCAGCAGCCAAGATTCCCCAATAGGCCGCGGCTACACCTTC.

J is TRBJ2-1 and V is TRBV15; no firm D call. CDR1 and CDR2 (germline): LNHNV, YYDKDF (reference sequence). The V end was cut by 5 bases, the J end by 0 bases, with 11 bases between. CDR3 length equals 15 residues. The CDR3 sequence is CATSDDRSSYNEQFF. Written as DNA, the CDR3 is TGTGCCACCAGCGATGACCGTAGCTCCTACAATGAGCAGTTCTTC.

This chain links TRBV11-2 with TRBJ2-7, with 9 bases fitting TRBD1. Germline assignment: CDR1 SGHAT and CDR2 FQNNGV. Losses at the gene ends were 1 base for V and 4 bases for J; bases not matched to a gene: 5. This CDR3 comprises 15 residues. The CDR3 nucleotides are TGTGCCAGCAGCTTAGGGGACAGGGAAATGTACGAGCAGTACTTC. This translates into CASSLGDREMYEQYF.

The gene calls are TRBV28 and TRBJ2-7; D may be TRBD2 (5 bases). Germline CDR1 reads MDHEN; CDR2 reads SYDVKM. The CDR3 extends over 16 amino acids. The V and J ends lost 2 bases and 5 bases respectively, with 19 bases between them. CDR3 region: CASSLSWSRLRDEQYF. The CDR3 DNA sequence: TGTGCCAGCAGTTTAAGTTGGTCTCGGCTGAGGGACGAGCAGTACTTC.

This chain joins TRBV27 and TRBJ2-2; D is unclear. From germline, CDR1 is MNHEY and CDR2 SMNVEV (reference sequence). The CDR3 loop spans 17 amino acids. Trimming pared 3 bases from V and 2 bases from J, leaving 16 bases between. The CDR3 DNA sequence: TGTGCCAGCAGTTTTCGACATAGGGTACGCAACACCGGGGAGCTGTTTTTT. This translates into CASSFRHRVRNTGELFF.

This chain connects TRBV10-3 to TRBJ2-7, with 11 positions matching TRBD1. This CDR3 is built from 15 residues. J gave up 1 base and V 4 bases, and 3 bases lay outside the gene matches. CDR1 ENHRY and CDR2 SYGVKD come from the germline V gene. The CDR3 DNA reads TGTGCCATCAGTGGGGGACAGGGGGGTTCCTACGAGCAGTACTTC. It translates to CAISGGQGGSYEQYF.

V usage is TRBV28 and J usage is TRBJ1-4, with a possible D match to TRBD1 (5 bases). The CDR3 has 15 amino acids. The germline V gene has CDR1 MDHEN and CDR2 SYDVKM. Trimming took off 3 bases at V and 4 bases at J, with 12 bases between the two ends. CDR3 region: CASSLLLGGNEKLFF. DNA for the CDR3: TGTGCCAGCAGTTTGCTTCTGGGGGGTAATGAAAAACTGTTTTTT. Complete variable domain (other parts from reference TRBV28 and TRBJ1-4): DVKVTQSSRYLVKRTGEKVFLECVQDMDHENMFWYRQDPGLGLRLIYFSYDVKMKEKGDIPEGYSVSREKKERFSLILESASTNQTSMYLCASSLLLGGNEKLFFGSGTQLSVL.

The chain carries TRBV5-1 and TRBJ2-1; 12 nucleotides agree with TRBD2. J was trimmed by 7 bases and V by 2 bases; bases with no gene match: 7. The CDR3 is 16 residues long. Germline V gene lookup returns CDR1 SGHRS and CDR2 YFSETQ. The CDR3 nucleotides are TGCGCCAGCAGCTTCCCTAGCGGGAGGGCTACAAATGAGCAGTTCTTC. Translating gives CASSFPSGRATNEQFF.

The rearrangement joins TRBV30 to TRBJ2-3; no reliable D call. Deletions cut 1 base from V and 8 bases from J, with 10 bases between. The CDR3 sequence is 12 residues long. Looked up from germline, CDR1 is GTSNPN and CDR2 is SVGIG (reference sequence). CDR3 residues: CAWSAPEGTQYF. The CDR3 region has the DNA TGTGCCTGGAGTGCCCCCGAAGGTACGCAGTATTTT.

CDR3 nucleotides: TGTGCCAGCAGCCAAGGAATAGCGGGGTTAGCCAAAAACATTCAGTACTTC. Translating it yields CASSQGIAGLAKNIQYF. The chain employs TRBV4-2 and TRBJ2-4; TRBD2 matches at 8 bases. The CDR3 sequence is 17 residues long. Germline values: CDR1 LGHNA, CDR2 YNFKEQ. With 1 base clipped from V and 0 bases from J, the junction kept 5 bases outside the gene matches.

The chain couples TRBV4-2 to TRBJ2-1; TRBD2 matches at 10 bases. From germline, CDR1 is LGHNA and CDR2 YNFKEQ. The CDR3 spans 14 residues. The V segment lost 0 bases and the J segment 12 bases; nucleotides outside the gene matches: 5. CDR3 nucleotides: TGTGCCAGCAGCCAAGAGGGGCCTAGCGGGAGGCAGTTCTTC. Protein: CASSQEGPSGRQFF.

The chain combines TRBV7-9 with TRBJ2-3; D perhaps matches TRBD2 (7 bases). Germline V gives CDR1 SEHNR, CDR2 FQNEAQ (reference sequence). The V gene lost 5 bases and the J gene lost 5 bases, with 20 bases spanning the gap. CDR3 size: 16 residues. The CDR3 region is CASSHLGAGVGDTQYF. CDR3 coding DNA: TGTGCCAGCAGCCACTTGGGGGCGGGAGTTGGAGATACGCAGTATTTT.